This TCR beta chain was profiled in a study of shared clonotypes between healthy human individuals. The CDR3 extends over 13 amino acids. The V end lost 0 bases, the J end lost 10 bases, and 11 bases lay between the germline ends. Per germline, CDR1 SGHRS and CDR2 YFSETQ. This clone was recorded once. TCRdb's copy holds only in-frame clones and misses some; the assay was immunoSEQ multiplex PCR. Of 1.4 million or so clones detected, about 98.5% appear once; the ten largest clones hold about 0.34%. This chain links TRBV5-1 with TRBJ2-1; D is possibly TRBD1 (5 bases). The receptor was derived from a man aged 25-40 years in good health. The sequencing input was naive CD4+ T cells sorted from blood. The subset is: CD45RA+ positively selected. The CDR3 bases are TGCGCCAGCAGCTTGGTCCTCAGGGTAGAGCAGTTCTTC. It encodes CASSLVLRVEQFF. Variable domain in full (rest from reference TRBV5-1 and TRBJ2-1): KAGVTQTPRYLIKTRGQQVTLSCSPISGHRSVSWYQQTPGQGLQFLFEYFSETQRNKGNFPGRFSGRQFSNSRSEMNVSTLELGDSALYLCASSLVLRVEQFFGPGTRLTVL.